The source of this TCR beta chain is a study of T cells after yellow fever vaccination (dated by TCRdb to the late 2010s). For the study in its entirety: Libraries from fractions with low cell numbers were prepared with the SMART-Seq v4 Ultra Low Input RNA kit. To follow T-cell clones before and after primary and booster YFV17D yellow fever vaccination, bulk TCR alpha and beta repertoires were sequenced over time. Two healthy male donors made up the cohort, one aged 18 to 30 years and the other aged 30 to 39 years. Blood samples were taken at several timepoints before and after primary and secondary immunization, and bulk PBMC replicates and cell subsets were isolated. Points the paper makes about the study in general: Most clones expanded after primary vaccination (around 96% of CD4 and 88% of CD8) were re-detected after the booster, suggesting that broad memory maintenance occurred. Only a couple of donors were included in the study, so the extent to which the findings can be generalized is limited. A small share of clonotypes occurred in both CD4 and CD8 compartments, likely arising from convergent recombination. FACS-sorted repertoires could contain abundant contaminating clonotypes from the bulk population, so computational filtering was required. The secondary T-cell response was found to be weaker but faster than the primary response, with a peak reached on day 5 rather than on day 15.

This specimen's treatment or condition label, per the study, means: live attenuated yellow fever vaccine strain. A standard Ficoll-Paque protocol was used to isolate PBMCs from peripheral blood. Dynabeads CD4 and CD8 positive selection kits were used to isolate CD4 and CD8 T-cell fractions. RNA was extracted with TriZol from bulk PBMCs, CD4 and CD8 fractions, and dextramer-positive and dextramer-negative fractions. The CDR3 runs 14 amino acids, cysteine and phenylalanine included. Only the CDR3 region is kept as DNA, spanning 42 bases read in frame from base 1. At the junction V is shortened by 3 bases and J by 2 bases, with 9 bases in between. Taken from the germline V gene (reference sequence), the CDR1 and CDR2 loops are MNHEY and SMNVEV. This clonotype was observed at least ten times. Its antigen is currently not known. Base qualities are not at hand, and no much larger clone is one base apart.

Synthesis of TCR cDNA relied on 5'RACE template switching, a step that introduced a universal primer site along with unique molecular identifiers. Priming of cDNA synthesis was performed from both the TCR alpha and TCR beta constant segments. Library amplification involved two PCR steps, and the second step added sample barcodes and sequencing adapters. Sequencing of libraries was performed on Illumina HiSeq 2500 (2x100 bp) or NovaSeq (2x150 bp). The authors processed their data as follows. MIGEC handled demultiplexing of reads and collapsing into UMI consensus sequences, while MiXCR performed V(D)J alignment. Using edgeR on replicate PBMC samples, clonotypes were called vaccine-responding if FDR was below 0.01 and the log2 fold change was above 5 up to day 15. Each bulk clonotype was labeled CD4 or CD8 based on which sequenced repertoire, CD4 or CD8, contained the clonotype at higher abundance. TCRdb handled the public reads itself, with Q25 trimming in fastp and clone calling in MiXCR, and kept productive beta chains. All rows with the same CDR3 protein become a single entry with the most common DNA and genes. TCRdb's processing, not the study's, gives the V and J calls here. The table for this sample lists around 180,000 distinct CDR3 sequences; about 6.2% of them were counted only once. Less than 3.5% of the sample lies in the top ten.

This receptor was obtained from a man between 18 and 35 years old who received the YFV17D yellow fever vaccine. The chain links TRBV27 with TRBJ2-3, with no D gene named confidently. Sequenced here: CD4+ T cells sorted from PBMCs, sampled on the day of the first yellow fever vaccination. The base sequence is TGTGCCAGCAGTTTTGGGCCCCACACAGATACGCAGTATTTT. This gives the protein CASSFGPHTDTQYF.